Each of the 27 T cell receptor beta chains below was sequenced from the same sample in a study of cytotoxic CD8 clonotypes in ibrutinib-treated CLL. Profiled with immunoSEQ multiplex PCR; TCRdb holds only in-frame clones, not every one. The data contain around 330,000 clones, 67% of them singletons. This sample comprised PBMCs, obtained after 36 months of ibrutinib treatment. The receptors were sampled from a human donor with chronic lymphocytic leukemia.

The chain employs TRBV5-1 and TRBJ1-6; D possibly corresponds to TRBD1 (6 bases). CDR1 SGHRS and CDR2 YFSETQ come from the germline V gene. The CDR3 is made up of 16 amino acids. The V gene lost 1 base and the J gene lost 4 bases, with 12 bases spanning the gap. The DNA of the CDR3 is TGCGCCAGCAGCTTGACAGGGCCTTCTTATAATTCACCCCTCCACTTT. It is translated as CASSLTGPSYNSPLHF.

The V and J genes are TRBV9 and TRBJ2-1, with no clear D. CDR3 length equals 15 residues. Germline V gene data show CDR1 as SGDLS and CDR2 as YYNGEE. V was pared by 0 bases and J by 6 bases, with 13 bases between. CDR3 residues: CASSVVTSFGNEQFF. The CDR3 DNA follows: TGTGCCAGCAGCGTAGTCACCTCTTTCGGCAATGAGCAGTTCTTC.

This clone came up a few times. The chain has TRBV10-3 and TRBJ2-1; TRBD2 aligns across 8 bases. Trimming cost V 10 bases and J 9 bases; bases outside gene matches: 11. Germline V CDR1 and CDR2: ENHRY, SYGVKD. CDR3 length: 13 residues. The CDR3 region has the DNA TGTGCCACAGAGTCCAGCGGGGGCACTGAGCAGTTCTTC. Amino acids: CATESSGGTEQFF.

V is TRBV27 and J is TRBJ2-5; 15 nucleotides agree with TRBD2. Germline V gene lookup returns CDR1 MNHEY and CDR2 SMNVEV (reference sequence). This CDR3 region has 20 residues. J was trimmed by 7 bases and V by 5 bases; bases with no gene match: 20. CDR3 nucleotides: TGTGCCAGCAGTCCATCAGCCGGGACTAGCGGGGGGCTGAGTAGAGCGACCCAGTACTTC. Protein product: CASSPSAGTSGGLSRATQYF.

This clone appeared once. V usage is TRBV27 and J usage is TRBJ2-7; the D gene could be TRBD1 or TRBD2 (5 bases each). CDR1 and CDR2 from the germline V gene are MNHEY and SMNVEV (reference sequence). The CDR3 totals 16 residues. Trimming removed 11 bases from V and 5 bases from J, with 28 bases in between. Here the CDR3 DNA reads TGTGCCCTCTCCGAAGTCAGGCAGGGAGAGCGCGACGAGCAGTACTTC. It is translated as CALSEVRQGERDEQYF.

The chain is built from TRBV6-5 and TRBJ2-7, with D perhaps assigned TRBD1 or TRBD2 (6 bases each). Germline V gives CDR1 MNHEY, CDR2 SVGAGI. This CDR3 is built from 14 residues. With 10 bases removed from V and 2 bases from J, the gap between germline ends came to 18 bases. CDR3: CATKHRGHPYEQYF. The CDR3 bases are TGTGCCACCAAGCATCGGGGGCATCCCTACGAGCAGTACTTC.

V usage is TRBV18 and J usage is TRBJ1-4; tentatively, D is TRBD1 (5 bases). Per germline, CDR1 KGHSH and CDR2 LQKENI. The CDR3 runs 15 residues. Trimming removed 3 bases at V and 7 bases at J, with 15 bases between. CDR3 residues: CASSPVGAGVEKLFF. The CDR3 coding sequence is TGTGCCAGCTCACCGGTTGGGGCGGGAGTTGAAAAACTGTTTTTT.

The V gene is TRBV7-6, the J gene TRBJ2-5, with a possible D match to TRBD2 (5 bases). Germline V gene lookup returns CDR1 SGHVS and CDR2 FNYEAQ. CDR3 length: 14 residues. Trimming cost V 4 bases and J 2 bases, with 11 bases left between them. The CDR3 region is CASSSLGVQETQYF. The CDR3 bases are TGTGCCAGCAGCTCCCTGGGAGTTCAAGAGACCCAGTACTTC.

The gene calls are TRBV7-2 and TRBJ2-5, with D perhaps given as TRBD1 or TRBD2 (5 bases each). The V gene lost 3 bases and the J gene lost 4 bases, with 15 bases spanning the gap. The germline V gene encodes CDR1 SGHTA and CDR2 FQGNSA. The CDR3 is 15 residues long. CDR3 region: CASSLDLKGRETQYF. The CDR3 nucleotides read TGTGCCAGCAGCTTGGACTTGAAGGGGCGAGAGACCCAGTACTTC.

The chain is built from TRBV4-1 and TRBJ2-6; D could derive from TRBD1 or TRBD2 (5 bases each). The CDR3 length is 16 residues. CDR1 and CDR2 (germline): MGHRA, YSYEKL. V was cut by 1 base and J by 3 bases, with 10 bases left in between. CDR3 coding DNA: TGCGCCAGCAGCCAAGTTAGAGGGGATGGGGCCAACGTCCTGACTTTC. As protein: CASSQVRGDGANVLTF.

The chain combines TRBV7-8 with TRBJ1-2; no reliable D call. The CDR3 is 13 residues long. Germline-derived CDR1 and CDR2 are SGHVS and FQNEAQ. The V end lost 5 bases, the J end lost 2 bases, and 9 bases lay between the germline ends. CDR3 region: CASSPTLNYGYTF. The DNA of the CDR3 is TGTGCCAGCAGCCCGACACTAAACTATGGCTACACCTTC.

In its sample, this clone was seen a few times. The chain is built from TRBV6-5 and TRBJ1-2; the D gene is possibly TRBD1 (5 bases). V lost 6 bases and J 0 bases, leaving 11 bases between the germline ends. The length of the CDR3 is 14 residues. Germline V gene lookup returns CDR1 MNHEY and CDR2 SVGAGI. DNA of the CDR3: TGTGCCAGCAGCCTCAGGGTAGCTAACTATGGCTACACCTTC. Residues: CASSLRVANYGYTF.

The chain joins TRBV7-9 to TRBJ2-3; D not certain. CDR1 SEHNR and CDR2 FQNEAQ come from the germline V gene (reference sequence). The length of the CDR3 is 13 residues. V shed 0 bases and J shed 5 bases, with 6 bases lying between them. DNA for the CDR3: TGTGCCAGCAGCTTAGCGACGGAAGATACGCAGTATTTT. Residues: CASSLATEDTQYF.

This chain joins TRBV5-4 and TRBJ2-5; D is tentatively TRBD1 or TRBD2 (5 bases each). V lost 4 bases, J lost 4 bases, and 23 bases lay in between. The CDR3 has 17 amino acids. Germline V gene lookup returns CDR1 SGHNT and CDR2 YYREEE (reference sequence). CDR3 protein: CASSTGTGRGLGETQYF. The CDR3 DNA follows: TGTGCCAGCAGCACAGGAACGGGACGAGGACTTGGAGAGACCCAGTACTTC.

The chain recombines TRBV10-3 with TRBJ2-5; D is perhaps TRBD2 (5 bases). CDR3 size: 13 residues. Per the germline V gene, CDR1 is ENHRY and CDR2 is SYGVKD. The V end lost 5 bases, the J end lost 5 bases, and 12 bases lay between the germline ends. CDR3: CAISTLEGETQYF. CDR3 coding DNA: TGTGCCATCAGTACACTAGAAGGGGAGACCCAGTACTTC.

The chain couples TRBV5-4 to TRBJ1-1, with a possible D match to TRBD1 (5 bases). Germline CDR1 reads SGHNT; CDR2 reads YYREEE (reference sequence). The CDR3 spans 13 residues. Trimming shortened V by 0 bases and J by 5 bases, and 8 bases separated the two germline ends. CDR3 sequence: CASSLEGRTEAFF. The CDR3 DNA follows: TGTGCCAGCAGCTTGGAGGGGAGAACTGAAGCTTTCTTT.

The CDR3 nucleotides read TGTGCCAGCAGGGCGGGACTAGCAGGCGCTCCGTACTTC. Translated: CASRAGLAGAPYF. The chain joins TRBV2 to TRBJ2-5; TRBD2 agrees at 9 bases. There are 13 residues in the CDR3. J gave up 13 bases and V 6 bases, and 12 bases lay outside the gene matches. Per the germline V gene, CDR1 is SNHLY and CDR2 is FYNNEI.

The chain is built from TRBV5-4 and TRBJ1-4; weak D call: TRBD1 (6 bases). CDR1 is SGHNT, CDR2 YYREEE, per germline (reference sequence). V lost 0 bases and J lost 5, with 11 bases in between. The CDR3 extends over 15 amino acids. The CDR3: CASSLAGQTNEKLFF. In DNA form, the CDR3 reads TGTGCCAGCAGCTTGGCCGGACAGACCAATGAAAAACTGTTTTTT.

The gene calls are TRBV29-1 and TRBJ2-3; a weak D match, TRBD2 (5 bases). This CDR3 comprises 13 residues. Germline values: CDR1 SQVTM, CDR2 ANQGSEA. With 7 bases removed from V and 1 base from J, the gap between germline ends came to 12 bases. DNA of the CDR3: TGCAGCGCCACCCGGGGTGGCACAGATACGCAGTATTTT. As protein: CSATRGGTDTQYF.

The chain recombines TRBV5-1 with TRBJ2-2, with a weak D call TRBD2 (6 bases). Per the germline V gene, CDR1 is SGHRS and CDR2 is YFSETQ. V was clipped by 1 base and J by 5 bases, with 12 bases between them. The length of the CDR3 is 15 residues. The CDR3 loop reads CASSLPGRGTGELFF. CDR3 coding DNA: TGCGCCAGCAGCTTGCCCGGGAGAGGGACCGGGGAGCTGTTTTTT.

This clone was detected a few times. The V and J genes are TRBV18 and TRBJ1-2; no clear D gene. The V gene lost 3 bases and the J gene lost 6 bases, with 14 bases spanning the gap. This CDR3 comprises 14 residues. CDR1 KGHSH and CDR2 LQKENI come from the germline V gene. The CDR3 DNA follows: TGTGCCAGCTCACCCCGCCAGGCGGTGGATGGCTACACCTTC. Translated: CASSPRQAVDGYTF.

V and J are TRBV6-6 and TRBJ2-7, with D possibly matching TRBD1 (6 bases). The length of the CDR3 is 14 residues. The germline CDR1 and CDR2 sequences are MNHNY and SVGAGI (reference sequence). With 4 bases removed from V and 6 bases from J, the gap between germline ends came to 16 bases. CDR3 DNA sequence: TGTGCCAGCAGTTCCTCCCAAACAGGGCTCGAGCAGTACTTC. It translates to CASSSSQTGLEQYF.

V gene TRBV10-2 combines with J gene TRBJ2-3, with D perhaps TRBD1 or TRBD2 (6 bases each). CDR1 is WSHSY, CDR2 SAAADI, per germline. V lost 4 bases to trimming and J lost 0 bases, with 8 bases between them. The CDR3 length is 14 residues. CDR3 region: CASSAGASTDTQYF. The CDR3 DNA reads as TGCGCCAGCAGTGCGGGGGCTAGCACAGATACGCAGTATTTT.

This clone has only a few counts. The gene calls are TRBV19 and TRBJ1-2; D is unclear. Per the germline V gene, CDR1 is LNHDA and CDR2 is SQIVND (reference sequence). This CDR3 spans 11 amino acids. V dropped 1 base and J dropped 10 bases, with 7 bases sitting between them. CDR3 protein: CASSIGVHYTF. The CDR3 coding sequence is TGTGCCAGTAGTATAGGGGTCCACTACACCTTC.

The J gene is TRBJ2-4, the V gene TRBV9, with TRBD1 as a possible D gene (5 bases). The germline CDR1 and CDR2 sequences are SGDLS and YYNGEE. The CDR3 consists of 16 residues. The V end lost 0 bases, the J end lost 8 bases, and 18 bases lay between the germline ends. CDR3 DNA sequence: TGTGCCAGCAGCGTAGCACCCGCAGGGTTACTTGACATTCAGTACTTC. The encoded protein is CASSVAPAGLLDIQYF.

The rearrangement uses TRBV14 and TRBJ2-7, with D perhaps TRBD1 (5 bases). V was trimmed by 3 bases and J by 1 base, leaving 16 bases between them. The CDR3 runs 16 residues. Germline CDR1 and CDR2: SGHDN and FVKESK. CDR3 in DNA: TGTGCCAGCAGCCAGTTTGACAGACATCCGTCCTACGAGCAGTACTTC. It specifies CASSQFDRHPSYEQYF.

This chain connects TRBV5-6 to TRBJ1-1; D ambiguous. Germline lookup yields CDR1 SGHDT and CDR2 YYEEEE. Trimming pared 3 bases from V and 4 bases from J, leaving 13 bases between. CDR3 length: 14 amino acids. The CDR3: CASSSLGRSTEAFF. In nucleotides, the CDR3 is TGTGCCAGCAGCTCCCTAGGGCGGAGCACTGAAGCTTTCTTT.